Listed below are T cell receptor beta chains from one sample, sequenced in a study of identical twins. TCRdb re-called the 5' RACE reads through MiXCR, storing one row per CDR3 protein. The repertoire has a few hundred thousand distinct CDR3 sequences, about 15% of them found once; the top ten carry roughly 0.43%. Another study also made use of these data, one on yellow fever vaccine responses in identical twins.

Sequencing was performed on CD4+ T cells sorted from blood. All receptors derive from a young woman in good health. CDR3s include the opening cysteine and the closing phenylalanine or tryptophan. The D gene is left open where the match is weak. Clone size is shown for a subset of rows, as once, few, many or a class of expanded clone.

d_gene: -; j_gene: TRBJ2-7; v_gene: TRBV5-1; abundance: many; CDR3nt: TGCGCCAGCAGCCCAACCAATTCCTACGAGCAGTACTTC; CDR3aa: CASSPTNSYEQYF
d_gene: TRBD2; j_gene: TRBJ2-2; v_gene: TRBV29-1; abundance: -; CDR3nt: TGCAGCGTTGAAGACATCCTGACTAGCGGGAGAAACACCGGGGAGCTGTTTTTT; CDR3aa: CSVEDILTSGRNTGELFF
d_gene: -; j_gene: TRBJ2-1; v_gene: TRBV7-6; abundance: -; CDR3nt: TGTGCCAGCAGCTTCGGCGGGGCCGAGCAGTTCTTC; CDR3aa: CASSFGGAEQFF
d_gene: -; j_gene: TRBJ2-1; v_gene: TRBV28; abundance: few; CDR3nt: TGTGCCAGCAAGGCAATGAAGCAGCAGTTCTTC; CDR3aa: CASKAMKQQFF
d_gene: -; j_gene: TRBJ1-2; v_gene: TRBV20-1; abundance: few; CDR3nt: TGCAGTGCTAGTGTGGGGGCGAATGGCTACACCTTC; CDR3aa: CSASVGANGYTF
d_gene: TRBD1; j_gene: TRBJ1-2; v_gene: TRBV29-1; abundance: -; CDR3nt: TGCAGCGTTGAGGTGTGGCAGGGGGCGGCCGATGGCTACACCTTC; CDR3aa: CSVEVWQGAADGYTF
d_gene: -; j_gene: TRBJ2-1; v_gene: TRBV10-3; abundance: -; CDR3nt: TGTGCCATCAGTGATGCAGCGAATGAGCAGTTCTTC; CDR3aa: CAISDAANEQFF
d_gene: TRBD2; j_gene: TRBJ2-1; v_gene: TRBV11-2; abundance: -; CDR3nt: TGTGCCAGCAGCATCCAGGGACTAGCGGGAGGGTACAATGAGCAGTTCTTC; CDR3aa: CASSIQGLAGGYNEQFF
d_gene: -; j_gene: TRBJ1-5; v_gene: TRBV10-3; abundance: few; CDR3nt: TGTGCCATCAGTGATCTCAATCAGCCCCAGCATTTT; CDR3aa: CAISDLNQPQHF
d_gene: TRBD2; j_gene: TRBJ2-5; v_gene: TRBV6-5; abundance: few; CDR3nt: TGTGCCAGCAGTGTACTAGCGGGGTTGCTGGAGACCCAGTACTTC; CDR3aa: CASSVLAGLLETQYF
d_gene: -; j_gene: TRBJ2-5; v_gene: TRBV29-1; abundance: -; CDR3nt: TGCAGCGTTGAACGCGCCAGAGGGGAGACCCAGTACTTC; CDR3aa: CSVERARGETQYF
d_gene: TRBD2; j_gene: TRBJ2-3; v_gene: TRBV27; abundance: -; CDR3nt: TGTGCCAGCAGTCATCCGTCAGCGGGAGCTGCAGATACGCAGTATTTT; CDR3aa: CASSHPSAGAADTQYF
d_gene: TRBD1; j_gene: TRBJ1-4; v_gene: TRBV18; abundance: few; CDR3nt: TGTGCCAGCTCCCCCCTTGGGACAGGAGGGGAAAAACTGTTTTTT; CDR3aa: CASSPLGTGGEKLFF
d_gene: TRBD2; j_gene: TRBJ2-2; v_gene: TRBV12-3/TRBV12-4; abundance: few; CDR3nt: TGTGCCAGCAGTACCCTTAGCGGGAGAGGGACCGGGGAGCTGTTTTTT; CDR3aa: CASSTLSGRGTGELFF
d_gene: TRBD1; j_gene: TRBJ1-1; v_gene: TRBV7-6; abundance: few; CDR3nt: TGTGCCAGCATTCTAAAGTCTGGGACAGCGAACACTGAAGCTTTCTTT; CDR3aa: CASILKSGTANTEAFF